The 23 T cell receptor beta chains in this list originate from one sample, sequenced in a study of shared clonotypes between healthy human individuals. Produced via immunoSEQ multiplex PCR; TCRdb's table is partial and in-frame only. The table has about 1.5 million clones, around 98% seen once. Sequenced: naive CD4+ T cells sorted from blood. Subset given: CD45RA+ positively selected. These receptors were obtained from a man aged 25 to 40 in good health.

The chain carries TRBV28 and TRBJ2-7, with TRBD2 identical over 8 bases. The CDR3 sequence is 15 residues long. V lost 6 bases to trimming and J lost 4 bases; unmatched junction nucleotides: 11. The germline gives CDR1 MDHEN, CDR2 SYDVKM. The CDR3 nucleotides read TGTGCCAGCAGGGCGACGGGGACTAGTTATTACGAGCAGTACTTC. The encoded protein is CASRATGTSYYEQYF.

The CDR3 spells CASTKSLQETQYF. CDR3 DNA sequence: TGTGCCAGCACCAAGAGTCTTCAAGAGACCCAGTACTTC. The genes are TRBV6-1 and TRBJ2-5; D remains ambiguous. The CDR3 length is 13 residues. The V end was cut by 7 bases, the J end by 2 bases, with 11 bases between. Germline V gives CDR1 MNHNS, CDR2 SASEGT.

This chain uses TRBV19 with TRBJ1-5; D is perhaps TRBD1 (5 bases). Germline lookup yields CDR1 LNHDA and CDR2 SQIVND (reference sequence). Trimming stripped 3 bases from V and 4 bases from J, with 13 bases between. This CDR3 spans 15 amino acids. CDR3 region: CASSISGRRNQPQHF. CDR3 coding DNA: TGTGCCAGTAGTATCTCGGGACGCAGAAATCAGCCCCAGCATTTT.

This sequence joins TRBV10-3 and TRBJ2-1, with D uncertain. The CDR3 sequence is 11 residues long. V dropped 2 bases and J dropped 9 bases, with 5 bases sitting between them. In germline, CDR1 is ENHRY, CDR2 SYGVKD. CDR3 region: CAISEIAEQFF. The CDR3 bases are TGTGCCATCAGTGAGATCGCTGAGCAGTTCTTC.

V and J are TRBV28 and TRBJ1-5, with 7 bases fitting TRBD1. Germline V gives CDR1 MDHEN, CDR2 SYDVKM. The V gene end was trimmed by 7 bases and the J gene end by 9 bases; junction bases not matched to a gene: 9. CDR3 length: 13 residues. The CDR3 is CASTPRGPGPQHF. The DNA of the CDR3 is TGTGCCAGCACCCCTAGGGGGCCGGGGCCCCAGCATTTT.

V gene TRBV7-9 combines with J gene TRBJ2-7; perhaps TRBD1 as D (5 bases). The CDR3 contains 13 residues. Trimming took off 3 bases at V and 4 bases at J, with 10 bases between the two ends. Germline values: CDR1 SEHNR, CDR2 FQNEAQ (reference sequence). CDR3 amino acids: CASSFSTGYEQYF. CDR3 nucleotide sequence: TGTGCCAGCAGCTTTTCCACAGGTTACGAGCAGTACTTC.

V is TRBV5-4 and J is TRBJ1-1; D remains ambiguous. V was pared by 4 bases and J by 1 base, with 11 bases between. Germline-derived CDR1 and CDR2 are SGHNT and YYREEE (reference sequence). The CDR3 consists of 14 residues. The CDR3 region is CASSPAPGNTEAFF. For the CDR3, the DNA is TGTGCCAGCAGCCCCGCCCCGGGGAACACTGAAGCTTTCTTT.

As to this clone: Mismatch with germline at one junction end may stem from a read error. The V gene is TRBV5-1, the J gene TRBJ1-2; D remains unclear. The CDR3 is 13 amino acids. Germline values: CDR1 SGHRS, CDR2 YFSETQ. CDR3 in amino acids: CASSLDRFYGYTF. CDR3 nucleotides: TGTGCCAGCAGCTTGGATCGGTTTTATGGCTACACCTTC.

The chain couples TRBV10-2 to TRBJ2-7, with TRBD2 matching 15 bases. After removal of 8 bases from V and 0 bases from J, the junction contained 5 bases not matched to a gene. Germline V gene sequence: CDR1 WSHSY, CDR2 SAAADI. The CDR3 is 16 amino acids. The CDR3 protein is CASVGLAGGGSYEQYF. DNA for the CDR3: TGCGCCAGCGTGGGACTAGCGGGAGGAGGCTCCTACGAGCAGTACTTC.

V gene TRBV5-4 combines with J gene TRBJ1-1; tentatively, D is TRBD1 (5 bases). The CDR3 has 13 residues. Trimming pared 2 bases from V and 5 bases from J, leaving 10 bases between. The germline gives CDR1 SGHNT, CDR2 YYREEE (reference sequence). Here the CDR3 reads CASSFVSGTEAFF. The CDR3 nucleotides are TGTGCCAGCAGCTTTGTATCAGGGACTGAAGCTTTCTTT.

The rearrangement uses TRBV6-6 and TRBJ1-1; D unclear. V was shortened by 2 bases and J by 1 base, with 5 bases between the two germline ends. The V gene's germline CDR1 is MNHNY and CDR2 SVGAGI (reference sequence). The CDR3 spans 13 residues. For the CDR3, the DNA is TGTGCCAGCAGTTACCCGAGGAACACTGAAGCTTTCTTT. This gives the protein CASSYPRNTEAFF.

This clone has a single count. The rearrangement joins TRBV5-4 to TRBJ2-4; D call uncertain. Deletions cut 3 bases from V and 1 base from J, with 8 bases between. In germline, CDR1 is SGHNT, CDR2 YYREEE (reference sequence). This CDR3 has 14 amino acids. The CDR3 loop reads CASSSTGAKNIQYF. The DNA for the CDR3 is TGTGCCAGCAGCTCCACTGGGGCCAAAAACATTCAGTACTTC.

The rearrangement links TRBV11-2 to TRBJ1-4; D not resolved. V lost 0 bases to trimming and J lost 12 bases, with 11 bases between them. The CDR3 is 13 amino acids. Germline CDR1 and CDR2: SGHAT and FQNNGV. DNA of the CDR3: TGTGCCAGCAGCTTAGATCAGGTCGGGGAACTGTTTTTT. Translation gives CASSLDQVGELFF.

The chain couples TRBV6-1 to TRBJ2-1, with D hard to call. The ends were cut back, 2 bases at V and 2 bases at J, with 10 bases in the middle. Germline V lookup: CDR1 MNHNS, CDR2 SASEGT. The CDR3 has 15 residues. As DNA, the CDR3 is TGTGCCAGCAGTGAAATAGGCCGGACCTACAATGAGCAGTTCTTC. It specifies CASSEIGRTYNEQFF.

The CDR3 DNA sequence: TGTGCCAGCAGCTCGCTGGCTCGGGGGGCAGAGACCCAGTACTTC. Protein: CASSSLARGAETQYF. The gene calls are TRBV5-6 and TRBJ2-5; TRBD2 is a possible D gene (7 bases). CDR1 and CDR2 (germline): SGHDT, YYEEEE. The V gene lost 3 bases and the J gene lost 4 bases, with 16 bases spanning the gap. This CDR3 has 15 amino acids.

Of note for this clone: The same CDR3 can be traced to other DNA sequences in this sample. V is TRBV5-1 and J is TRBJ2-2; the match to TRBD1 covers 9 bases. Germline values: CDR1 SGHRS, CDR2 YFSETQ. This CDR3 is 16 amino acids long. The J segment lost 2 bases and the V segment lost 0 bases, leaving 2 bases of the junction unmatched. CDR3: CASSLAGQGNTGELFF. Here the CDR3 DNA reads TGCGCCAGCAGCTTGGCGGGACAGGGTAACACCGGGGAGCTGTTTTTT.

CDR3 sequence: CASSHGGTGSNYGYTF. CDR3 DNA: TGTGCCAGCAGCCACGGGGGGACAGGGTCTAACTATGGCTACACCTTC. The chain joins TRBV7-2 to TRBJ1-2, with 9 bases fitting TRBD1. This CDR3 region has 16 residues. Looked up from germline, CDR1 is SGHTA and CDR2 is FQGNSA. Unmatched junction bases numbered 7, after V lost 5 bases and J lost 0 bases.

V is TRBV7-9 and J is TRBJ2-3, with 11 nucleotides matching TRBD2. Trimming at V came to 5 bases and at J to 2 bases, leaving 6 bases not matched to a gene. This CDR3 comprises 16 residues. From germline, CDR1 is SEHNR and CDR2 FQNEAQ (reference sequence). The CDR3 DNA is TGTGCCAGCAGCCATCTAGCGGGAGGCAACACAGATACGCAGTATTTT. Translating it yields CASSHLAGGNTDTQYF.

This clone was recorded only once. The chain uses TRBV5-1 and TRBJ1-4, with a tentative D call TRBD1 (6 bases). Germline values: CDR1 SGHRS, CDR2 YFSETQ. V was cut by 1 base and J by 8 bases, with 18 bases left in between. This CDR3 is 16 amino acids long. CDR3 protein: CASSLTAGDHREKLFF. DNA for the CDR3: TGCGCCAGCAGCTTGACGGCAGGGGATCATCGGGAAAAACTGTTTTTT.

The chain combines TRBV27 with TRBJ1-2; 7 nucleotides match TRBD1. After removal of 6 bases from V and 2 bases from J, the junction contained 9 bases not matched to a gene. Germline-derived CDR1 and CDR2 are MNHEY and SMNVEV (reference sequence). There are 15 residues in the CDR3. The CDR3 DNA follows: TGTGCCAGCAGCCGCCAGGGGGGATCAAACTATGGCTACACCTTC. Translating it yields CASSRQGGSNYGYTF.

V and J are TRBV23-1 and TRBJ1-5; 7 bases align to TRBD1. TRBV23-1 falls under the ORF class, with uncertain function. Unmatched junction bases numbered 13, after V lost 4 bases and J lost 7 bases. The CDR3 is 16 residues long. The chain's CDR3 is CASSRRGGRTNQPQHF. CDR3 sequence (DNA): TGCGCCAGCAGTCGCAGGGGGGGGCGTACAAACCAGCCCCAGCATTTT.

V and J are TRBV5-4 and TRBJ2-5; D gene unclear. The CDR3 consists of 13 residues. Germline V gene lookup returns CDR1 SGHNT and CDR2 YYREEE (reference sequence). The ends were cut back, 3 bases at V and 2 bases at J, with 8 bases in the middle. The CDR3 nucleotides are TGTGCCAGCAGCTCCGACATGCAAGAGACCCAGTACTTC. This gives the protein CASSSDMQETQYF.

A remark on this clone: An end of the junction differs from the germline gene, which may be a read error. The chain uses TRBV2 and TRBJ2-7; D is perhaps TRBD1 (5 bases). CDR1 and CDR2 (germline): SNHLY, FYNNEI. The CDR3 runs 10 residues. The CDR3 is CASRRTFTNF. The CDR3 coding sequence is TGTGCCAGCAGAAGGACATTTACGAACTTC.